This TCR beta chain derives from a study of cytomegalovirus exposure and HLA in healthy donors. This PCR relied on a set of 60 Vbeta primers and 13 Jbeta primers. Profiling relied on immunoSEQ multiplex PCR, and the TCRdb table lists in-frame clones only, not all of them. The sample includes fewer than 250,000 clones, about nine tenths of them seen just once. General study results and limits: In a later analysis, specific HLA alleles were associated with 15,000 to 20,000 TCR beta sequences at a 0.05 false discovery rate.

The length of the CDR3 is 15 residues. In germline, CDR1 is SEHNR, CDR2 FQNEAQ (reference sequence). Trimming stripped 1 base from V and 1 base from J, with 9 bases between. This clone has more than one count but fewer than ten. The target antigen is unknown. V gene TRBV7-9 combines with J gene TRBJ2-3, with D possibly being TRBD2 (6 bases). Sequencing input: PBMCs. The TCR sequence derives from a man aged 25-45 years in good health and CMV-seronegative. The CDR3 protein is CASSLVVAGTDTQYF. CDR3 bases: TGTGCCAGCAGCTTAGTAGTAGCGGGCACAGATACGCAGTATTTT.